The rows below give T cell receptor beta chains drawn from one sample of a study of shared clonotypes between healthy human individuals. Some clones are missing from TCRdb's copy, which holds only in-frame ones; the method was immunoSEQ multiplex PCR. Of a few hundred thousand clones in the sample, approximately 80% were seen once. Sequencing was carried out using PBMCs. The receptors originated from a woman in her thirties or forties in good health. Some clones in this sample may be carry-over from other donors' samples. The CDR3 runs from the conserved cysteine through the conserved F or W.

v_call	j_call	cdr3_aa
TRBV5-4	TRBJ2-7	CASSLLDRGRGEQYF
TRBV6-5	TRBJ2-7	CASSYGTGGYYEQYF
TRBV29-1	TRBJ1-1	CSVQNRGMNTEAFF
TRBV28	TRBJ2-2	CASSPTGRTGELFF
TRBV19	TRBJ2-1	CATYSGSYNEQFF
TRBV29-1	TRBJ2-3	CSVVLGADTQYF
TRBV7-2	TRBJ2-7	CASSLDGGRAVYEQYF
TRBV27	TRBJ2-7	CASRRTSIIYEQYF
TRBV2	TRBJ2-7	CASSGLAASYEQYF
TRBV7-9	TRBJ2-7	CASSLGTGGHEQYF
TRBV11-3	TRBJ1-5	CASSPPDGNQPQHF
TRBV5-5	.	CASSLGLAGFYEQYF
TRBV6-1	TRBJ1-1	CASSESEGTEAFF
TRBV2	TRBJ2-7	CASGGTSYEQYF
TRBV14	TRBJ2-1	CASSQASSAGNEQFF
TRBV11-2	TRBJ2-1	CASSSLSGRGSYNEQFF
TRBV29-1	TRBJ2-2	CSVKNEGETGELFF
TRBV30	TRBJ1-2	CAWRAGVGGYTF
TRBV19	TRBJ1-4	CATARDQRSEKLFF
TRBV5-1	TRBJ1-5	CASSLGQGQPQHF
TRBV4-1	TRBJ2-4	CASSPDPLAKNIQYF
TRBV5-4	TRBJ1-5	CASSLDRGSNQPQHF
TRBV11-2	TRBJ2-7	CASSSSGGVYEQYF
TRBV19	TRBJ2-1	CASSIGTGTSYDEQFF
TRBV27	TRBJ1-1	CASSPQGGEAFF
TRBV5-1	TRBJ1-2	CASNQGNGYTF
TRBV7-9	TRBJ1-4	CASSLPPWAGDEKLFF
TRBV6-5	TRBJ2-7	CASSYGQREYF
TRBV30	TRBJ2-3	CAWNLGAGGTDTQYF
TRBV6-6	TRBJ1-6	CASSRGLGNSPLHF
TRBV10-3	TRBJ2-5	CAISVSGRVGETQYF
TRBV5-1	TRBJ1-5	CASSLGTDSNQPQHF
TRBV18	TRBJ2-7	CASSTPQGANDEQYF